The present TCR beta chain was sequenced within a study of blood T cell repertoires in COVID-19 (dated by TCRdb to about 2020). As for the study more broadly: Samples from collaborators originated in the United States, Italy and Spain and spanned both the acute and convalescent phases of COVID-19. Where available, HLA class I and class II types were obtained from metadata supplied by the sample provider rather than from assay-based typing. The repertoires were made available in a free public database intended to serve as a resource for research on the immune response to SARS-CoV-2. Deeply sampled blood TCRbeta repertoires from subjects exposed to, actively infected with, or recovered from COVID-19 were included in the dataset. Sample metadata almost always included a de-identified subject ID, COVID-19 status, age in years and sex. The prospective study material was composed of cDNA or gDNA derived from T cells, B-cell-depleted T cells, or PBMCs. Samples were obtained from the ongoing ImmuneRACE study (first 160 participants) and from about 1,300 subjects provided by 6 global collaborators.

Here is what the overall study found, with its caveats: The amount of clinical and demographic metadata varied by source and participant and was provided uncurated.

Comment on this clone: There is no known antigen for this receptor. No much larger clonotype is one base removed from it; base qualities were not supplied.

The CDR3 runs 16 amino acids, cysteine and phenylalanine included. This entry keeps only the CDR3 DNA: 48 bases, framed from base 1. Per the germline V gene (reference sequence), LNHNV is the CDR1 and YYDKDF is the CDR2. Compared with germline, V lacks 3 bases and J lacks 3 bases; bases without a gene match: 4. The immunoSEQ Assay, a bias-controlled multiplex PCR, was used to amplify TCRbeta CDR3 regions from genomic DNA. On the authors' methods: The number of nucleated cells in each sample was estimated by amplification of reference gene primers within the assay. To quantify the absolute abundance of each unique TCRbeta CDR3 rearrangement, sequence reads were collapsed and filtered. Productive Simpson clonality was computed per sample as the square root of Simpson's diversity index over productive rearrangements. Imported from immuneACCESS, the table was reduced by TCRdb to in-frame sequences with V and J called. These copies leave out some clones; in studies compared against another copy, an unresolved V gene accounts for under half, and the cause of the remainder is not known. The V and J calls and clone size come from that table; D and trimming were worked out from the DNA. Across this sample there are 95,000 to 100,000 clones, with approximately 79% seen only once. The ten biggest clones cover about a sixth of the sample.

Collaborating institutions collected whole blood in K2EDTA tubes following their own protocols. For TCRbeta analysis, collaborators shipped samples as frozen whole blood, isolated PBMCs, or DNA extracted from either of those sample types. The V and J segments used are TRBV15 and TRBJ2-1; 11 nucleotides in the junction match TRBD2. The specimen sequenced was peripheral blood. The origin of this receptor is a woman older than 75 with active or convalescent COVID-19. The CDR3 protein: CATSSPTSGSYNEQFF. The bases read TGTGCCACCAGCAGCCCCACTAGCGGGAGCTACAATGAGCAGTTCTTC.